This T cell receptor beta chain derives from a study of vaccination effects on CD4 cells after COVID-19. Before sequencing, viral peptide pools were used by the ViraFEST assay to expand antigen-specific CD4+ T cells. CD4+ T cells were isolated after 10 days of culture. Study-wide points: Both infection-induced and vaccine-induced clones contracted markedly at late post-vaccination timepoints.

Germline V CDR1 and CDR2: MNHEY, SVGAGI. The V segment lost 5 bases and the J segment 9 bases; nucleotides outside the gene matches: 10. The CDR3 covers 15 residues. This clone was seen once. What it binds is unknown. Method: immunoSEQ multiplex PCR; TCRdb's copy keeps in-frame clones and lacks some. Of about 79,000 clones detected, about 74% appear once; the ten largest clones hold roughly 1.9%. This receptor was obtained from a human donor who received a COVID-19 vaccine. The material was CD4+ T cells from PBMCs cultured with HCoV-229E spike peptides, obtained before COVID-19 vaccination. This chain links TRBV6-5 with TRBJ2-1; 10 bases are a match to TRBD2. The CDR3 here is CASSQPAGGGREQFF. DNA for the CDR3: TGTGCCAGCAGTCAACCAGCGGGGGGGGGTCGTGAGCAGTTCTTC.